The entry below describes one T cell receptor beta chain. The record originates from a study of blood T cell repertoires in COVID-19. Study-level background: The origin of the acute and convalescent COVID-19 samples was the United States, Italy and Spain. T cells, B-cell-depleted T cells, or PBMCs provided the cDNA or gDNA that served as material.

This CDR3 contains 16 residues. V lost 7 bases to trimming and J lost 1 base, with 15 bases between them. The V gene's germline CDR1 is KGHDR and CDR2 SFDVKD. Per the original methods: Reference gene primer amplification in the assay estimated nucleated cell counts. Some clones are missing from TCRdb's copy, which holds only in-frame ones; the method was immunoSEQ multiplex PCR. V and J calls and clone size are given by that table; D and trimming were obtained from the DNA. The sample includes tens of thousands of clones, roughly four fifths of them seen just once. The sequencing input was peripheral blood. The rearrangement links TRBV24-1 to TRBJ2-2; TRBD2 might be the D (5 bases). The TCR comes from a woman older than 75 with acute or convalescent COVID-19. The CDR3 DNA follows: TGTGCCACCAGCCCCCCGGGGATGGGGAACACCGGGGAGCTGTTTTTT. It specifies CATSPPGMGNTGELFF.